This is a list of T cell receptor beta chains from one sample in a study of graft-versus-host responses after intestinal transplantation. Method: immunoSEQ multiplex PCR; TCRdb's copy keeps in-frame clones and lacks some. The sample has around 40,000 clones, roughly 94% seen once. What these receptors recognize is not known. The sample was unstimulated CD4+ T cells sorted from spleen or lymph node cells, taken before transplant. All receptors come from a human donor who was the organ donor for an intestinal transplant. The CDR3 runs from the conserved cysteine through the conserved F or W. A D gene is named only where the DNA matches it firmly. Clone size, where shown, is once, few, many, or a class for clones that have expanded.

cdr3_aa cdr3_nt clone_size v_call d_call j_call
CASSLAGLAGGIRYEQYF TGTGCCAGCAGCTTAGCGGGACTAGCGGGGGGCATACGCTACGAGCAGTACTTC once TRBV7-9 TRBD2 TRBJ2-7
CASSQGDRGNTEAFF TGCGCCAGCAGCCAGGGTGACAGGGGCAACACTGAAGCTTTCTTT NA TRBV4-1 TRBD1 TRBJ1-1
CASRAGQLLSNQPQHF TGTGCCAGCAGAGCGGGACAGCTTCTTAGCAATCAGCCCCAGCATTTT NA TRBV2 TRBD1 TRBJ1-5
CASSLGGGPDTQYF TGTGCCAGCAGCTTAGGAGGGGGCCCAGATACGCAGTATTTT NA TRBV7-3 NA TRBJ2-3
CASSLALEADTQYF TGTGCCAGCAGCTTGGCCCTAGAGGCAGATACGCAGTATTTT NA TRBV5-4 NA TRBJ2-3
CACVKGPNTEAFF TGTGCATGTGTAAAGGGACCGAACACTGAAGCTTTCTTT NA TRBV30 NA TRBJ1-1
CATSRAGWGETQYF TGTGCCACCAGCAGAGCCGGGTGGGGCGAGACCCAGTACTTC NA TRBV15 NA TRBJ2-5
CASSLSIKVDTQYF TGTGCCAGCAGTTTATCGATAAAAGTGGATACGCAGTATTTT NA TRBV27 NA TRBJ2-3
CASSSVGYGYTF TGTGCCAGCAGTTCCGTTGGATATGGCTACACCTTC NA TRBV27 NA TRBJ1-2
CASSDGRGISPLHF TGTGCCAGCAGTGATGGCAGGGGGATTTCACCCCTCCACTTT NA TRBV2 TRBD1 TRBJ1-6
CASSLKGDTEAFF TGTGCCAGCAGCTTAAAGGGGGACACTGAAGCTTTCTTT NA TRBV7-3 NA TRBJ1-1
CASSVEAQGHTQYF TGTGCCAGCAGCGTAGAAGCCCAGGGGCATACGCAGTATTTT NA TRBV9 NA TRBJ2-3
CASSLAPSGGAQTQYF TGCGCCAGCAGCTTGGCCCCTAGCGGGGGGGCTCAGACCCAGTACTTC NA TRBV5-1 TRBD2 TRBJ2-5
CASSVVGGRETQYF TGTGCCAGCAGCGTGGTGGGGGGTCGGGAGACCCAGTACTTC NA TRBV5-4 NA TRBJ2-5
CASSEVAGAQETQYF TGTGCCAGCAGCGAGGTAGCGGGGGCCCAAGAGACCCAGTACTTC NA TRBV11-2 TRBD2 TRBJ2-5
CASPAGDSFGETQYF TGTGCCAGCCCGGCGGGGGACTCCTTTGGAGAGACCCAGTACTTC NA TRBV6-5 TRBD2 TRBJ2-5
CASTPFGRGAIRSSYEQYF TGCGCCAGCACCCCCTTTGGGCGGGGGGCCATCAGGAGCTCCTACGAGCAGTACTTC NA TRBV5-1 TRBD2 TRBJ2-7